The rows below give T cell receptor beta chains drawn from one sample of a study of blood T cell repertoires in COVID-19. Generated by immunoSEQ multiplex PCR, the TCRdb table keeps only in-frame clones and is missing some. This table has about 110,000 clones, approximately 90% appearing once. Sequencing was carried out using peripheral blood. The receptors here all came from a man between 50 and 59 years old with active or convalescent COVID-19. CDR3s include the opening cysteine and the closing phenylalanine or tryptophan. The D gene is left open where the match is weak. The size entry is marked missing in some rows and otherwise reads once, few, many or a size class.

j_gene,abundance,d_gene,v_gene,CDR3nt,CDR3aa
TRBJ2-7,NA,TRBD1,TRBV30,TGTGCCTGGCAAGCCGGGACAGGGGTCTACGAGCAGTACTTC,CAWQAGTGVYEQYF
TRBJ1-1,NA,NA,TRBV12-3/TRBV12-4,TGTGCCAGCAGTCTCACAGAGAACACTGAAGCTTTCTTT,CASSLTENTEAFF
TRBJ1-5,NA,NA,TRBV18,TGTGCCAGCTCACCACGTAGTGGGGGGTCGGGTCAGCCCCAGCATTTT,CASSPRSGGSGQPQHF
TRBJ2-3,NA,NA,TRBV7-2,TGTGCCAGCAGCTTAGGGTCAGGGTGGAGCACAGATACGCAGTATTTT,CASSLGSGWSTDTQYF
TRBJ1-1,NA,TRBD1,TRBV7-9,TGTGCCAGCAGCCTTGACAGGGGCACTGAAGCTTTCTTT,CASSLDRGTEAFF
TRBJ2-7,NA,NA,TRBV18,TGTGCCAGCTCACCTCGGACTGAGTACGAGCAGTACTTC,CASSPRTEYEQYF
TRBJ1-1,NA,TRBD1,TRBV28,TGTGCCAGCAGTTCCCAGAGGGAGAGGGGGCCTAAAGCTTTCTTT,CASSSQRERGPKAFF
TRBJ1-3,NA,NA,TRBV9,TGTGCCAGCAGCGTACTGGCGGACTCTGGAAACACCATATATTTT,CASSVLADSGNTIYF
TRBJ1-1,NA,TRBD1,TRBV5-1,TGCGCCAGCAGCCATACGGGACAGGGATCGAACACTGAAGCTTTCTTT,CASSHTGQGSNTEAFF
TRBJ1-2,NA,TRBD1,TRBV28,TGTGCCAGCAGTTTACAGGCAGGGGGCTGGACGTTC,CASSLQAGGWTF
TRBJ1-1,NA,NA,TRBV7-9,TGTGCCAGCAGCCCGGGAGATGAAGCTTTCTTT,CASSPGDEAFF
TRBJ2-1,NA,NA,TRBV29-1,TGCAGCGTTGATGGGTCAGCGTTTAGCAATGAGCAGTTCTTC,CSVDGSAFSNEQFF
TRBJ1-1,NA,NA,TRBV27,TGTGCCAGCAAGGCAATGGCGGGGCAGGCTGAAGCTTTCTTT,CASKAMAGQAEAFF
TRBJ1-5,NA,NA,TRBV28,TGTGCCAGCAGTTTCCCGGAAGGGGCGGGCAATCAGCCCCAGCATTTT,CASSFPEGAGNQPQHF
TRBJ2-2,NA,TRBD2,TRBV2,TGTGCCAGCAGCGTCCTGGGCGGGAGGGCCGGCGGGGAGCTGTTTTTT,CASSVLGGRAGGELFF
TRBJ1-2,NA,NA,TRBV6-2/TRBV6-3,TGTGCCAGCAGGCCTTTAGACAGCAACTATGGCTACACCTTC,CASRPLDSNYGYTF
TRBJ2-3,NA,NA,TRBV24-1,TGTGCCACCAGTGGTCAGACAGATACGCAGTATTTT,CATSGQTDTQYF
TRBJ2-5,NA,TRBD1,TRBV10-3,TGTGCCATCAGTGAGCCGAACCGACAGGGCGAAATGGCAGAGACCCAGTACTTC,CAISEPNRQGEMAETQYF
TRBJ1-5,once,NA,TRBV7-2,TGTGCCAGCAGCTCGGGACTGTCGGATCAGCCCCAGCATTTT,CASSSGLSDQPQHF
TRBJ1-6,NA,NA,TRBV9,TGTGCCAGCAGCGCGGACAGTAATTCACCCCTCCACTTT,CASSADSNSPLHF
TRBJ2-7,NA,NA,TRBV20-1,TGCAGTGCCCGGCGGAGACACGAGCAGTACTTC,CSARRRHEQYF
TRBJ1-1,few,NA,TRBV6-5,TGTGCCAGTACGCGGACACTTAACACTGAAGCTTTCTTT,CASTRTLNTEAFF
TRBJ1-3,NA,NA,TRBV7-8,TGTGCCAGCAGCTTAGAGGGGAAGGCAAACACCATATATTTT,CASSLEGKANTIYF
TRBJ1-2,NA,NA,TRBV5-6,TGTGCCAGCAGTTCCAGTCAGGGGTATGGCTACACCTTC,CASSSSQGYGYTF
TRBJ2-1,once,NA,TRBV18,TGTGCCAGCTCACTGGCCGGGCCCAGCAGGGACAATGAGCAGTTCTTC,CASSLAGPSRDNEQFF
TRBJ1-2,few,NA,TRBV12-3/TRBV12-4,TGTGCCAGCAGTCCGGGACACAAGACCAGCTACACCTTC,CASSPGHKTSYTF
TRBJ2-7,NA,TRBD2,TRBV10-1,TGCGCCAGCAGTGGGACTAGCGGGTCCTACGAGCAGTACTTC,CASSGTSGSYEQYF
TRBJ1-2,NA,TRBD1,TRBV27,TGTGCCAGCAGTTTATCAGGGGGCTCCAATGGCTACACCTTC,CASSLSGGSNGYTF
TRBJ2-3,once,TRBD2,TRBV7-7,TGTGCCAGCAGCTTCGGGACTAAGGGCGGGAATACGCAGTATTTT,CASSFGTKGGNTQYF
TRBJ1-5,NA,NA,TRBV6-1,TGTGCCAGCAGTGATCAGCACAGGAACAATCAGCCCCAGCATTTT,CASSDQHRNNQPQHF
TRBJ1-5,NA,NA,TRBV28,TGTGCCAGCAGTTTAGGCAGGGAGGTTCAGCCCCAGCATTTT,CASSLGREVQPQHF
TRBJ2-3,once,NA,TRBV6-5,TGTGCCAGCAGAGCGACAGGAACAGATACGCAGTATTTT,CASRATGTDTQYF
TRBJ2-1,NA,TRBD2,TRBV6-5,TGTGCCAGCAGGCTCGGGACTAGTCTTGATGAGCAGTTCTTC,CASRLGTSLDEQFF
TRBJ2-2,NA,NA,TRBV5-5,TGTGCCAGCAGCCCTTATGAGGCCGGGGAGCTGTTTTTT,CASSPYEAGELFF
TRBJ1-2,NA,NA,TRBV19,TGTGCCAGTAGTATAGGACCACCGGGTTCCTATGGCTACACCTTC,CASSIGPPGSYGYTF
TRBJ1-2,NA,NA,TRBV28,TGTGCCAGCAGTTCGACAGGCGCCGTTAACTATGGCTACACCTTC,CASSSTGAVNYGYTF
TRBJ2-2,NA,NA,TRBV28,TGTGCCACTTCAACAGGGACAAGGGGTGGCGGGGAGCTGTTTTTT,CATSTGTRGGGELFF
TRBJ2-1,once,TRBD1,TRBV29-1,TGCAGCGTCCGACGGGGGACAGGAGTCGACAATGAGCAGTTCTTC,CSVRRGTGVDNEQFF
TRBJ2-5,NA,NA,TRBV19,TGTGCCAGTAGTTCCTCCGCAGGGTGGGAGACCCAGTACTTC,CASSSSAGWETQYF
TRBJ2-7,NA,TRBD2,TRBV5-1,TGCGCCAGCAGCTTGGCCGGGGGGATCAGCTACGAGCAGTACTTC,CASSLAGGISYEQYF
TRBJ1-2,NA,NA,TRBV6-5,TGTGCCAGCAGTTACTCGGGAGGGAGGACCTATGGCTACACCTTC,CASSYSGGRTYGYTF
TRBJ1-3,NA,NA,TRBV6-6,TGTGCCAGCAGCTCCGGGACTCATGTCTCTGGAAACACCATATATTTT,CASSSGTHVSGNTIYF
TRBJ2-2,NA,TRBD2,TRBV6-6,TGTGCCAGCAGTTACCGGCGGGAGGGGACCGGGGAGCTGTTTTTT,CASSYRREGTGELFF
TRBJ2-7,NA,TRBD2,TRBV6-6,TGTGCCAGCAGTCCCCCGGGAGGGACCTACGAGCAGTACTTC,CASSPPGGTYEQYF
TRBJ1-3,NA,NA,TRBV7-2,TGTGCCAGCAGCTTAGGAATGGGGGGAAGCTCTGGAAACACCATATATTTT,CASSLGMGGSSGNTIYF
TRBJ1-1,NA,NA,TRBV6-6,TGTGCCAGCAGTTACAACAGAGTTAACACTGAAGCTTTCTTT,CASSYNRVNTEAFF
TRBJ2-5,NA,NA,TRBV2,TGTGCCAGCAGCCGCCAAGAGACCCAGTACTTC,CASSRQETQYF
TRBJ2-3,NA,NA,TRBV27,TGTGCCAGCAGTTTCCAGGGGAAAACAGATACGCAGTATTTT,CASSFQGKTDTQYF
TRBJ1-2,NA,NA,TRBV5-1,TGCGCCAGCAGCTTGCAGGGGACCTATGGCTACACCTTC,CASSLQGTYGYTF